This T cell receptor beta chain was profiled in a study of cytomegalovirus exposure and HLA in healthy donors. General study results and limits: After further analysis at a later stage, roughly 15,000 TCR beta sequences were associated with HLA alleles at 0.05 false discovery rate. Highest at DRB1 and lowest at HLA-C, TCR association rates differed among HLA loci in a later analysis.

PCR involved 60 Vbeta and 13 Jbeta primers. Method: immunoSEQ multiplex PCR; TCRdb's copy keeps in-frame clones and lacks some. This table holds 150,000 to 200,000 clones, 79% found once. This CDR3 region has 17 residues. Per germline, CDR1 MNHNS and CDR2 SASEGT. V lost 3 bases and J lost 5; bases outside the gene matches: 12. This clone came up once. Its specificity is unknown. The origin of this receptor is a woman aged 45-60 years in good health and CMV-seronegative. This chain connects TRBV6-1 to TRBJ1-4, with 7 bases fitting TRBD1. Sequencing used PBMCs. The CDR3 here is CASSDYRDRKGNEKLFF. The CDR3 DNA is TGTGCCAGCAGTGATTACCGGGACAGAAAAGGGAATGAAAAACTGTTTTTT.